This paragraph reports one TCR beta chain. Clones were sequenced by immunoSEQ multiplex PCR, and TCRdb holds only the in-frame ones, with some missing. The repertoire holds 95,000 to 120,000 clones, with 80% to 95% as singletons. This sample stems from a study of OX40 agonist ivuxolimab in advanced cancers. CDR1 and CDR2 (germline): MNHEY, SMNVEV (reference sequence). V lost 4 bases and J lost 2; bases outside the gene matches: 8. CDR3 length equals 16 residues. The chain uses TRBV27 and TRBJ2-3; 8 bases align to TRBD1. The origin of this receptor is an adult with an advanced solid tumor such as melanoma, head and neck, liver or kidney cancer. Source: CD4+ or CD8+ T cells sorted from blood, taken in a trial of the OX40 agonist ivuxolimab. The CDR3 sequence is CASSSLRDRPTDTQYF. The CDR3 bases are TGTGCCAGCAGTTCACTCCGGGACAGGCCCACAGATACGCAGTATTTT.